Presented here are 4 T cell receptor beta chains from one specimen sequenced in a study of cytomegalovirus exposure and HLA in healthy donors. The PCR used 60 Vbeta and 13 Jbeta primers. Only in-frame clones appear in the TCRdb table, and some are missing; sequencing was by immunoSEQ multiplex PCR. This table holds 15,000 to 20,000 clones, approximately 68% found once. The sequencing sample was made of PBMCs. These receptor sequences come from a man between 18 and 35 years old in good health and CMV-seronegative.

The chain couples TRBV7-8 to TRBJ1-5, with 7 bases fitting TRBD1. CDR1 is SGHVS, CDR2 FQNEAQ, per germline. With 1 base clipped from V and 4 bases from J, the junction kept 1 base outside the gene matches. This CDR3 has 14 residues. The CDR3 region is CASSLETGNQPQHF. DNA of the CDR3: TGTGCCAGCAGCTTAGAGACAGGGAATCAGCCCCAGCATTTT.

A few counts support this clone. The V gene is TRBV6-1, the J gene TRBJ1-5, with 9 bases aligning to TRBD1. The germline gives CDR1 MNHNS, CDR2 SASEGT. The ends lost 11 bases at V and 4 bases at J; junction bases unmatched: 3. CDR3 length: 12 amino acids. CDR3 region: CAVGTGNQPQHF. The CDR3 nucleotides read TGTGCCGTTGGGACAGGGAATCAGCCCCAGCATTTT.

Only one count was recorded for this clone. The chain carries TRBV6-5 and TRBJ1-1; TRBD1 might be the D (5 bases). Between the trimmed V and J ends, which lost 6 bases and 8 bases, there was a span of 19 bases. Germline CDR1 reads MNHEY; CDR2 reads SVGAGI. This CDR3 has 14 residues. The CDR3 spells CASSQSRQRGEAFF. The CDR3 coding sequence is TGTGCCAGCAGCCAATCCCGACAGCGGGGGGAAGCTTTCTTT.

The chain links TRBV5-1 to TRBJ2-1; D might be TRBD2 (6 bases). V dropped 5 bases and J dropped 7 bases, with 13 bases sitting between them. The germline V gene encodes CDR1 SGHRS and CDR2 YFSETQ. The CDR3 has 13 amino acids. CDR3 DNA: TGCGCCAGCAGTTCATGGAGGGATAATGAGCAGTTCTTC. Translating it yields CASSSWRDNEQFF.